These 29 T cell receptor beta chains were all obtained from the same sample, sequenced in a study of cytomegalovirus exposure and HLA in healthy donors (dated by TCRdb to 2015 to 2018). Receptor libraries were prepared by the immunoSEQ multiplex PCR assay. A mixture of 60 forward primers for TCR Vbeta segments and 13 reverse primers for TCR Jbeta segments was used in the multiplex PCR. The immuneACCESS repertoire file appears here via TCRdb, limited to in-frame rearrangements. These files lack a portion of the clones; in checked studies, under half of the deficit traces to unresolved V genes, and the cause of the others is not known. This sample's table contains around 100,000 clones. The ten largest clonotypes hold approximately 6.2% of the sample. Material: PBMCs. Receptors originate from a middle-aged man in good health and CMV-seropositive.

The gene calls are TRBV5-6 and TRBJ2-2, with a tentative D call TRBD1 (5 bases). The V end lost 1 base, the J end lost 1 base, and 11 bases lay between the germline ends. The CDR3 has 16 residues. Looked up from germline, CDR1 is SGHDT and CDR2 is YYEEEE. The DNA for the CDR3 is TGTGCCAGCAGCTTGTTCCGACAGATGAACACCGGGGAGCTGTTTTTT. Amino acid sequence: CASSLFRQMNTGELFF.

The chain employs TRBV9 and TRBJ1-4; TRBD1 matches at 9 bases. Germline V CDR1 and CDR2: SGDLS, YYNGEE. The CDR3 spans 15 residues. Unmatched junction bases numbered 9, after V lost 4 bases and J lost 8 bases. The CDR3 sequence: CASSITGGPGEKLFF. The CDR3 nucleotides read TGTGCCAGCAGCATCACAGGGGGCCCTGGGGAAAAACTGTTTTTT.

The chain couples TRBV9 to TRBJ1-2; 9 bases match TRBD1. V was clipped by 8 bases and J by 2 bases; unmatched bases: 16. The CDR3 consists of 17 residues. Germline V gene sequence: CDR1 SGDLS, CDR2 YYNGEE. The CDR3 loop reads CASTPSPGTGWNYGYTF. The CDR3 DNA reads TGTGCCAGTACCCCCAGTCCCGGGACAGGGTGGAACTATGGCTACACCTTC.

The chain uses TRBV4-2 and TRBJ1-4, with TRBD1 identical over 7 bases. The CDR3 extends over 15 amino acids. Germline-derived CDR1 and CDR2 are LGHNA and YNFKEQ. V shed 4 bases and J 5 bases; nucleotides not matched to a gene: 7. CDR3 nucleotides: TGTGCCAGCAGCCGAGAGACAGGGCTGAATGAAAAACTGTTTTTT. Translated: CASSRETGLNEKLFF.

CDR3 amino acids: CSVEDKRYEQYF. The CDR3 DNA is TGCAGCGTTGAAGATAAGAGGTACGAGCAGTACTTC. V is TRBV29-1 and J is TRBJ2-7; D not certain. Trimming left V 0 bases short and J 4 bases short, with 7 bases between. The CDR3 covers 12 residues. Germline V gene data show CDR1 as SQVTM and CDR2 as ANQGSEA.

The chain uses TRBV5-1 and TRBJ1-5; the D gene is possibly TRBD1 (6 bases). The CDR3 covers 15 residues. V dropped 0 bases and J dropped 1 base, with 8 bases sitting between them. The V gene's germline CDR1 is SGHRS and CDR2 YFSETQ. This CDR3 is CASSLEGGSNQPQHF. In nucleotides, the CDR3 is TGCGCCAGCAGCTTGGAAGGGGGAAGCAATCAGCCCCAGCATTTT. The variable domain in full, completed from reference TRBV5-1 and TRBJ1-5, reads KAGVTQTPRYLIKTRGQQVTLSCSPISGHRSVSWYQQTPGQGLQFLFEYFSETQRNKGNFPGRFSGRQFSNSRSEMNVSTLELGDSALYLCASSLEGGSNQPQHFGDGTRLSIL.

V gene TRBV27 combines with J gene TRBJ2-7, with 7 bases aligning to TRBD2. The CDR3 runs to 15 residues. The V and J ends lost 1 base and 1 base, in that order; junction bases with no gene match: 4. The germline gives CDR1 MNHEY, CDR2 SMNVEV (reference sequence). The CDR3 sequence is CASSLFGGGSYEQYF. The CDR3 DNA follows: TGTGCCAGCAGTTTATTTGGGGGGGGGTCCTACGAGCAGTACTTC.

CDR3 amino acids: CASSPRRVDGYTF. Here the CDR3 DNA reads TGTGCCAGCAGCCCCCGCAGGGTGGATGGCTACACCTTC. The V and J genes are TRBV5-4 and TRBJ1-2, with TRBD1 as a possible D gene (5 bases). The V gene lost 4 bases and the J gene lost 6 bases, with 13 bases spanning the gap. There are 13 residues in the CDR3. Germline values: CDR1 SGHNT, CDR2 YYREEE (reference sequence).

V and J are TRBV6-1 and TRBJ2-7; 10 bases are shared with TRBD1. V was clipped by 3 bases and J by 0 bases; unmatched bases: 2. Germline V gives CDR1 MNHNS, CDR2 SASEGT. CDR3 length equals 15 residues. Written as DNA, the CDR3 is TGTGCCAGCAGTGAGGGACAGGGGAGCTCCTACGAGCAGTACTTC. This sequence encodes CASSEGQGSSYEQYF.

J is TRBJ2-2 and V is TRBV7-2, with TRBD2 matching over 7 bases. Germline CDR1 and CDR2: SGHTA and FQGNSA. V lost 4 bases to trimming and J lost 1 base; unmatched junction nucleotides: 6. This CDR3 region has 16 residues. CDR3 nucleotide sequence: TGTGCCAGCAGCTCAGACGCGGGAGTGAACACCGGGGAGCTGTTTTTT. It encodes CASSSDAGVNTGELFF.

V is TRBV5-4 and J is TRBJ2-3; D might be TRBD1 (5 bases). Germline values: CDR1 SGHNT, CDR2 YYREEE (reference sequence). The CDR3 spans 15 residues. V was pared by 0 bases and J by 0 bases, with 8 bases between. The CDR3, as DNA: TGTGCCAGCAGCTTGGTTGGGGCTAGCACAGATACGCAGTATTTT. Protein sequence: CASSLVGASTDTQYF.

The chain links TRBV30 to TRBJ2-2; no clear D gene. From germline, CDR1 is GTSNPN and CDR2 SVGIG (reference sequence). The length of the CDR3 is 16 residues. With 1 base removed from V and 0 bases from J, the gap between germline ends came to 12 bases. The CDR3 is CAWSALAAANTGELFF. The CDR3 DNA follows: TGTGCCTGGAGTGCCCTCGCGGCCGCGAACACCGGGGAGCTGTTTTTT. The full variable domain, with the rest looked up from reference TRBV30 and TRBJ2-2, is SQTIHQWPATLVQPVGSPLSLECTVEGTSNPNLYWYRQAAGRGLQLLFYSVGIGQISSEVPQNLSASRPQDRQFILSSKKLLLSDSGFYLCAWSALAAANTGELFFGEGSRLTVL.

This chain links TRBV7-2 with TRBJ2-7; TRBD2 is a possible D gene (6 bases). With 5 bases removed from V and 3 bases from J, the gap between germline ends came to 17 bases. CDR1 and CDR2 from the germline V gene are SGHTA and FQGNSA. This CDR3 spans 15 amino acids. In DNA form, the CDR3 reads TGTGCCAGCAGCACGGGCGGAGGGAATATCTACGAGCAGTACTTC. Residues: CASSTGGGNIYEQYF.

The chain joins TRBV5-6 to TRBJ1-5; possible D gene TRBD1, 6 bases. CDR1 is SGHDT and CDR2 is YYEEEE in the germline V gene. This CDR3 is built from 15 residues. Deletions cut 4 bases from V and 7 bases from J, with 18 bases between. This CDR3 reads CASSEGPGGRQPQHF. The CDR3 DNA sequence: TGTGCCAGCAGCGAGGGACCGGGGGGGCGGCAGCCCCAGCATTTT.

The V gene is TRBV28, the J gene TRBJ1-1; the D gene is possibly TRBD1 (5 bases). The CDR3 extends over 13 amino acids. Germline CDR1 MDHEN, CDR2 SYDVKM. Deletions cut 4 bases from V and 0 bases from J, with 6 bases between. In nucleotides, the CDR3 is TGTGCCAGCAGTTCCAGGGTGAACACTGAAGCTTTCTTT. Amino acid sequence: CASSSRVNTEAFF.

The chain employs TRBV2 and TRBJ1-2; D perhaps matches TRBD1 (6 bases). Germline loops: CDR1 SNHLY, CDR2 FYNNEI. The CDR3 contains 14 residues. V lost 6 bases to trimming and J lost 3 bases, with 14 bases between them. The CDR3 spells CASSGGQIHYGYTF. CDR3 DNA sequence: TGTGCCAGCAGCGGTGGACAGATCCACTATGGCTACACCTTC.

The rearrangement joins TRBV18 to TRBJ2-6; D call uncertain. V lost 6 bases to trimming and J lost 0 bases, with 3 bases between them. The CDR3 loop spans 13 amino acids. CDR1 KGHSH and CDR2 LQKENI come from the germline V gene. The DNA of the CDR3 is TGTGCCAGCTCGTACTCTGGGGCCAACGTCCTGACTTTC. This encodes CASSYSGANVLTF.

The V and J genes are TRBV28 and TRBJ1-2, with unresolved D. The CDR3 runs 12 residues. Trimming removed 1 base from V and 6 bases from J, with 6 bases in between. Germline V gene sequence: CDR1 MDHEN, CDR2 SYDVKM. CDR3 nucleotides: TGTGCCAGCAGTTTATTACTGAATGGCTACACCTTC. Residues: CASSLLLNGYTF.

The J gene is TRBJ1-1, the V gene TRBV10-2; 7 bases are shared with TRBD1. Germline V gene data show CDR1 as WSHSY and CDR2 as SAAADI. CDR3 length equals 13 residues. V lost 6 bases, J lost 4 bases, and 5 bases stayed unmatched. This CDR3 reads CASRNGQVTEAFF. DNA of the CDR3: TGCGCCAGCAGAAACGGACAGGTCACTGAAGCTTTCTTT.

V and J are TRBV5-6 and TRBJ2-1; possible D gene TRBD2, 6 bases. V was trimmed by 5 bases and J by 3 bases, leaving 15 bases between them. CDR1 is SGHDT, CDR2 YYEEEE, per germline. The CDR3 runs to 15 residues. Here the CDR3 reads CASRSNLGGYNEQFF. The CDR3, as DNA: TGTGCCAGCAGATCCAATTTGGGGGGCTACAATGAGCAGTTCTTC.

CDR3 sequence reads: CSVPGQASREQFF. The CDR3 DNA reads as TGCAGCGTTCCGGGACAGGCGTCTAGGGAGCAGTTCTTC. The gene calls are TRBV29-1 and TRBJ2-1; TRBD1 aligns across 8 bases. Germline V CDR1 and CDR2: SQVTM, ANQGSEA. V gave up 5 bases and J gave up 10 bases; unmatched junction bases: 10. This CDR3 region has 13 residues.

The CDR3 bases are TGTGCCATCAGTGATTTGGCAGGGAACTACGAGCAGTACTTC. Translation gives CAISDLAGNYEQYF. The chain carries TRBV10-3 and TRBJ2-7; D might be TRBD1 (5 bases). Per the germline V gene, CDR1 is ENHRY and CDR2 is SYGVKD. V lost 3 bases to trimming and J lost 3 bases, with 12 bases between them. CDR3 length: 14 residues.

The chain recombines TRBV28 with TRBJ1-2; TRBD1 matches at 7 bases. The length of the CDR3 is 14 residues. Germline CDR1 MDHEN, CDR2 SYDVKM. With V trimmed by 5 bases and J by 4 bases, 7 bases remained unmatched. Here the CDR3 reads CASSTRQGPYGYTF. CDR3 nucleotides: TGTGCCAGCAGTACCAGACAGGGTCCCTATGGCTACACCTTC.

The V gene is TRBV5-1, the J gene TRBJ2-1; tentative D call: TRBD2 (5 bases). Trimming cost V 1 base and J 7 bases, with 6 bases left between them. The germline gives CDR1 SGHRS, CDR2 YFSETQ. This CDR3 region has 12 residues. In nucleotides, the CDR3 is TGCGCCAGCAGCTTGACTAGTAATGAGCAGTTCTTC. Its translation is CASSLTSNEQFF.

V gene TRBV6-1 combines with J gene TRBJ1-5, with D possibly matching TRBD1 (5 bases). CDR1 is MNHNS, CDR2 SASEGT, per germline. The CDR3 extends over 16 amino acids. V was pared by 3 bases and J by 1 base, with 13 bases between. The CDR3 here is CASSDGAGLSNQPQHF. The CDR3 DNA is TGTGCCAGCAGTGATGGCGCGGGGCTCAGCAATCAGCCCCAGCATTTT.

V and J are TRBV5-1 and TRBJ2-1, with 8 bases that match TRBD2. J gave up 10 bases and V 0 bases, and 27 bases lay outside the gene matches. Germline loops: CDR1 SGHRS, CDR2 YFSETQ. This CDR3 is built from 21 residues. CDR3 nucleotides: TGCGCCAGCAGCTTGGGAGGGTTGCGGGAGGCCCGTTTTTTCCCACCCGGGGAGCAGTTCTTC. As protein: CASSLGGLREARFFPPGEQFF.

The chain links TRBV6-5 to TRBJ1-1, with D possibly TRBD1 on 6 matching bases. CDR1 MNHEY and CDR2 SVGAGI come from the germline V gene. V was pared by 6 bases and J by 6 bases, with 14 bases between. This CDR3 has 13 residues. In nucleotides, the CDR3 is TGTGCCAGCAGCCAGAATAGGGGGTCTGAAGCTTTCTTT. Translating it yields CASSQNRGSEAFF.

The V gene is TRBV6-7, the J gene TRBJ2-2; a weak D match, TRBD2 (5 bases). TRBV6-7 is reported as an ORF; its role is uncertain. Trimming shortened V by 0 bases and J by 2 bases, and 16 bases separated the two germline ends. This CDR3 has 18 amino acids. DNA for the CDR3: TGTGCCAGCAGTTACTCTGGGAAACGGACTGCAAACACCGGGGAGCTGTTTTTT. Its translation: CASSYSGKRTANTGELFF.

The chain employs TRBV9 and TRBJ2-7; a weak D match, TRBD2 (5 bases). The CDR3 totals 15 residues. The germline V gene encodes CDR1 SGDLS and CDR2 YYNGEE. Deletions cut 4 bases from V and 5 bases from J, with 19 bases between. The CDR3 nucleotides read TGTGCCAGCAGCACAATCGAGGGTACCCCACACGAGCAGTACTTC. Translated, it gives CASSTIEGTPHEQYF.